This is a list of T cell receptor beta chains from one sample in a study of shared clonotypes between healthy human individuals. TCRdb's table, derived via immunoSEQ multiplex PCR, lists solely in-frame clones and lacks some. This table holds about 1.5 million clones, 95% to 99% found once. Material: naive CD4+ T cells sorted from blood. Receptor source: a man in his thirties or forties in good health. The conserved cysteine and the conserved F or W are not part of the CDR3 here. The order of the fields is clone size, V gene, D gene, CDR3 protein. D genes are given only for firm matches. Rows may omit the clone size; those that give it use once, few, many or a size class.

>.|TRBV7-3|TRBD2
ASSSIAGGEETQY
>.|TRBV19|.
ASSIGGWRNEQY
>.|TRBV28|TRBD1
ASSWGQPGEGTQY
>.|TRBV19|.
ASSPIWANEQF
>once|TRBV28|.
ASSLWDSNQPQH
>.|TRBV11-2|.
ASSDKLIYSGNTIY
>.|TRBV30|TRBD2
AWRLAAPFGLNTGELF
>.|TRBV28|TRBD1
ASSGQGETQY
>.|TRBV5-4|.
ASSWVTSREQY
>.|TRBV19|TRBD2
ASSPTSGSTGELF
>.|TRBV2|.
ASSSQGRNTEAF
>.|TRBV29-1|.
SVEGEYT
>.|TRBV5-6|.
ASSLTGREQF
>.|TRBV19|TRBD1
ASSIQTGFGQETQY
>.|TRBV25-1|.
ASSATGTRFDGYT
>.|TRBV27|TRBD2
ASSLNPGLAGGREQY
>.|TRBV27|.
ASSPGTSGETQY
>.|TRBV5-5|.
ASSLYANYNEQF
>.|TRBV27|TRBD2
ASSWSLAGVVEQF
>.|TRBV15|TRBD2
ATSEPLLAGEVNEQF
>.|TRBV6-1|.
ASSEAGHQPQH
>.|TRBV18|TRBD1
ASSYGQGGNQPQH
>.|TRBV27|.
ASSFQAPKIHNYGYT
>.|TRBV28|TRBD1
ASRRQGRETQY
>.|TRBV28|.
ASSTPGGGYT
>once|TRBV30|.
AWSVKGNTEAF
>once|TRBV5-1|.
ASTLGGGTSYEQY
>.|TRBV4-3|.
ASSQDLGFWGANTGELF
>.|TRBV2|.
ASMEIRARPQH
>.|TRBV6-6|TRBD2
ASSLIAGGYEQY
>.|TRBV6-5|.
ASSTGQSYGYT
>.|TRBV28|.
ASSLASGRYEQY
>.|TRBV5-1|.
ASSLGGHEQY
>.|TRBV6-1|TRBD1
ASRTGRGTYQPQH
>.|TRBV11-3|TRBD2
ASSLRRGREGPRNEQF
>.|TRBV27|.
ASSSWTDKSNQPQH
>.|TRBV7-9|TRBD2
ASSPTSGGYNEQF
>.|TRBV6-5|.
ASSTEGAPSY
>once|TRBV5-4|.
ASSPSGKTSTDTQY
>.|TRBV5-6|.
ASSLRLYNQPQH
>.|TRBV5-4|TRBD2
ASSGGLADPSYNEQF
>.|TRBV25-1|.
ASRDARAGDNEQF
>.|TRBV18|.
ASSPPSSYEQY
>.|TRBV7-9|.
ASSPLVPGAFADTQY
>.|TRBV18|TRBD1
ASSPRQGASTDTQY
>.|TRBV2|.
ASNRLGVYEQY
>.|TRBV7-9|TRBD1
ASRRDSPNTGELF
>.|TRBV10-3|TRBD2
AISDMFRLAGDTGELF
>once|TRBV7-2|TRBD2
ASSRTSGRSLRDNEQF
>.|TRBV19|.
ASSGDPKLF
>few|TRBV29-1|.
SGERTSNEQF
>.|TRBV18|.
ASSPHTGREETQY
>.|TRBV9|.
ASSVGSGDSGNTIY